Listed below are T cell receptor beta chains from one sample, sequenced in a study of blood T cell repertoires in COVID-19. Using immunoSEQ multiplex PCR, the repertoire was profiled, and TCRdb retains in-frame clones only, with some absent. The repertoire consists of around 160,000 clones, with about four fifths occurring once and the leading ten covering about 15%. What was sequenced was peripheral blood. These receptors were taken from a human donor with acute or convalescent COVID-19. The donor label of this sample is uncertain. Each CDR3 is given with its conserved first and last residue. The D gene is left open where the match is weak. Size is stated for part of the rows, as once, few or many counts, or as a class when the clone is expanded.

j_gene,abundance,v_gene,d_gene,CDR3nt,CDR3aa
TRBJ1-2,-,TRBV7-2,-,TGTGCCAGCAGCTTTGAAGGCAGCGTGAACTATGGCTACACCTTC,CASSFEGSVNYGYTF
TRBJ2-7,-,TRBV27,-,TGTGCCAGCAGTTTATCATGGGGGGTAGGCGAGCAGTACTTC,CASSLSWGVGEQYF
TRBJ2-2,-,TRBV7-7,-,TGTGCTAGCAGCGCCGGGAAGAAAAACACCGGGGAGCTGTTTTTT,CASSAGKKNTGELFF
TRBJ1-1,-,TRBV2,-,TGTGCCAGCAGTTTCCTAGGCGTGAACACTGAAGCTTTCTTT,CASSFLGVNTEAFF
TRBJ1-2,-,TRBV7-3,TRBD1,TGTGCCAGCAGTATTAACGACAGGGGCGAACACTACTATGGCTACACCTTC,CASSINDRGEHYYGYTF
TRBJ1-3,-,TRBV13,TRBD1,TGTGCCAGCAGCGCCTCGACAGGGTTCGGCGGAAACACCATATATTTT,CASSASTGFGGNTIYF
TRBJ1-2,-,TRBV9,TRBD1,TGTGCCAGCAGCGGACAGGGACAGGGGTCATATGGCTACACCTTC,CASSGQGQGSYGYTF
TRBJ2-5,-,TRBV4-1,TRBD1,TGCGCCAGCGGATACAGGACAGGGCAAGAGACCCAGTACTTC,CASGYRTGQETQYF
TRBJ2-7,-,TRBV18,-,TGTGCCAGCTCACCTAGCCCGGTCCAGGGGGAGCAGTACTTC,CASSPSPVQGEQYF
TRBJ1-2,-,TRBV30,-,TGTGCCTGGAGTCAGGGGACACCCTATGGCTACACCTTC,CAWSQGTPYGYTF
TRBJ2-2,once,TRBV30,-,TGTGCCTGCCGTCGAGGTGGGAGCGGCACCGGGGAGCTGTTTTTT,CACRRGGSGTGELFF
TRBJ1-6,-,TRBV6-5,-,TGTGCCAGCAGTCCAGGGGCCTATTCACCCCTCCACTTT,CASSPGAYSPLHF
TRBJ1-6,-,TRBV5-1,-,TGCGCCAGCAGAGGGAGTGAGGGCTATAATTCACCCCTCCACTTT,CASRGSEGYNSPLHF
TRBJ2-1,-,TRBV2,-,TGTGCCAGCAGTGTGGTAGCGGACTACAATGAGCAGTTCTTC,CASSVVADYNEQFF
TRBJ1-3,-,TRBV30,-,TGTGCCTGGGGCCGGGTGGGAAACACCATATATTTT,CAWGRVGNTIYF
TRBJ2-2,-,TRBV5-1,TRBD2,TGCGCCAGCAGCCGAAGCGGGGGCGCGAACACCGGGGAGCTGTTTTTT,CASSRSGGANTGELFF
TRBJ1-3,-,TRBV4-2,-,TGTGCCAGCAGCCCTACGACGGGGTTCGGCACCATATATTTT,CASSPTTGFGTIYF
TRBJ2-7,-,TRBV19,-,TGTGCCAGTAGTATTAGTACCGCTTACGAGCAGTACTTC,CASSISTAYEQYF
TRBJ2-2,-,TRBV3-1/TRBV3-2,TRBD2,TGTGCCAGCAGCCAAGGACTAGCGGGGGTCACCGGGGAGCTGTTTTTT,CASSQGLAGVTGELFF
TRBJ2-7,-,TRBV6-6,TRBD1,TGTGCCAGCAGCCTAATGGGACAGAGCTCCTACGAGCAGTACTTC,CASSLMGQSSYEQYF
TRBJ1-4,-,TRBV7-9,-,TGTGCCAGCAGCTTCATAACGGGGGATACTGAAAAACTGTTTTTT,CASSFITGDTEKLFF
TRBJ1-2,-,TRBV7-9,-,TGTGCCAGCATCTACCCACAGACGGTTCTAAATGGCTACACCTTC,CASIYPQTVLNGYTF